This TCR beta chain stems from a study of regulatory T cells in long-lasting Graves disease. Study-wide results and limits: The study examined only peripheral blood, not thyroid tissue. Possibly, accuracy suffered from the small sample size.

The junction had 10 bases not matched to a gene; V was cut back by 4 bases and J by 8 bases. Germline V lookup: CDR1 SGHNT, CDR2 YYREEE (reference sequence). The CDR3 spans 15 residues. Time point in this sample: newly diagnosed GD, antithyroid drugs for less than 3 months. The TCR library was prepared using RNA isolated from PBMCs. Building the TCR beta libraries relied on iRepertoire HTBI primers, and CDR3 regions underwent Arm-PCR. TCRdb reprocessed the multiplex PCR reads with MiXCR, giving one entry per CDR3 protein. Altogether fewer than 350,000 distinct CDR3 sequences are present, 15% to 20% being singletons, with the ten largest covering about 39%. This clonotype was seen a handful of times. Its antigen is as yet unknown.

Specimen: peripheral blood mononuclear cells (PBMCs), collected at new diagnosis, from a patient treated with antithyroid drugs. The TCR sequence derives from a female donor with Graves disease. This chain connects TRBV5-4 to TRBJ1-4; 8 bases fit TRBD1. The CDR3 region has the DNA TGTGCCAGCAGCCTCTTATCAGGGGGCCAAGAAAAACTGTTTTTT. Amino acid sequence: CASSLLSGGQEKLFF. The full variable domain, rest sourced from reference TRBV5-4 and TRBJ1-4, is ETGVTQSPTHLIKTRGQQVTLRCSSQSGHNTVSWYQQALGQGPQFIFQYYREEENGRGNFPPRFSGLQFPNYSSELNVNALELDDSALYLCASSLLSGGQEKLFFGSGTQLSVL.